This record looks at one T cell receptor beta chain sequence and its context. In the same sample, other DNA sequences code for this CDR3. Seattle's enrolled individuals joined amid active infection and were then monitored longitudinally. The data belong to a study of blood T cell repertoires in COVID-19. Study overall: Sample material is recorded as cDNA or gDNA derived from T cells, B-cell-depleted T cells, or PBMCs.

In the original workflow: By means of reference gene primer amplification, nucleated cell counts were estimated. Assay used: immunoSEQ multiplex PCR; TCRdb lists only in-frame clones, some missing. D and trimming were read from the DNA, whereas the V and J calls and clone size are those reported in that table. This table has roughly 250,000 clones, about four fifths appearing once. The CDR3 has 13 residues. Trimming stripped 2 bases from V and 5 bases from J, with 9 bases between. The chain is built from TRBV12-3 or TRBV12-4 and TRBJ1-2; a weak D match, TRBD1 (6 bases). The receptor comes from a person in their 70s with COVID-19, enrolled during active disease. Sequencing used peripheral blood. The CDR3 reads CASSLSRGYGYTF. The CDR3 DNA reads TGTGCCAGCAGTTTATCCAGGGGATATGGCTACACCTTC.